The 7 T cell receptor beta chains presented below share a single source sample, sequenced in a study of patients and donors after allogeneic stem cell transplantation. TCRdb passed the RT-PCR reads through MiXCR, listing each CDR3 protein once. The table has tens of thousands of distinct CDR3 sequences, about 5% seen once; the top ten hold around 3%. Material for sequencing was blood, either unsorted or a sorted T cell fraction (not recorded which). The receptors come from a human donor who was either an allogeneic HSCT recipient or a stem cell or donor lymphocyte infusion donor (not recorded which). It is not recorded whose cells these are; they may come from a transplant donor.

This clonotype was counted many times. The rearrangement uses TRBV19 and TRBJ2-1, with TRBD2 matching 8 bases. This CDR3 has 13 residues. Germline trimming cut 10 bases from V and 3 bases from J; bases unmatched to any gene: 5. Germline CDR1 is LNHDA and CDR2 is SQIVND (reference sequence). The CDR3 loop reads CATHGTSYNEQFF. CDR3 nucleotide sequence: TGTGCCACCCACGGGACTAGCTACAATGAGCAGTTCTTC. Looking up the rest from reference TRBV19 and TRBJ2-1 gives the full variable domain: DGGITQSPKYLFRKEGQNVTLSCEQNLNHDAMYWYRQDPGQGLRLIYYSQIVNDFQKGDIAEGYSVSREKKESFPLTVTSAQKNPTAFYLCATHGTSYNEQFFGPGTRLTVL.

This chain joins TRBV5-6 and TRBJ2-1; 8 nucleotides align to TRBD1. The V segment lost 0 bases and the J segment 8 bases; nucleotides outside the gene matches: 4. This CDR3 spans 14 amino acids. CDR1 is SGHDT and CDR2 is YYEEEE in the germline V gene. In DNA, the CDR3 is TGTGCCAGCAGCTTGGGACAGGGGTTCGATGAGCAGTTCTTC. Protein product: CASSLGQGFDEQFF.

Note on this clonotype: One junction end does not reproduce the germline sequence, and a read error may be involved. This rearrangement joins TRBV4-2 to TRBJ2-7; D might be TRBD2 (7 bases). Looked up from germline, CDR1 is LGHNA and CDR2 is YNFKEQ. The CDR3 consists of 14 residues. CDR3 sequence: CASSQSGSGGSVGF. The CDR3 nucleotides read TGTGCCAGCAGCCAAAGCGGGTCGGGGGGCTCGGTCGGGTTC.

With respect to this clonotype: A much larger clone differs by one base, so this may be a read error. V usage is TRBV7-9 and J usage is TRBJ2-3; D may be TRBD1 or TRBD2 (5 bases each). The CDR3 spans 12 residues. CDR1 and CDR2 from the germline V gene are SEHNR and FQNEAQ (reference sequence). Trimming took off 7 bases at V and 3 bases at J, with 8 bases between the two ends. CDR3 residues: CASNRRTDTQYF. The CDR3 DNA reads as TGTGCCAGCAACAGGAGGACAGATACGCAGTATTTT.

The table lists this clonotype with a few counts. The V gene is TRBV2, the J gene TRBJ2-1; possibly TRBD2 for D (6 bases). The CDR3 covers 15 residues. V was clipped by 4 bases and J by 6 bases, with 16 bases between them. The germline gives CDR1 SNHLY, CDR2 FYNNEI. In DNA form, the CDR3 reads TGTGCCAGCAGTGTAGGAGGGATCAATAGCAATGAGCAGTTCTTC. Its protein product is CASSVGGINSNEQFF. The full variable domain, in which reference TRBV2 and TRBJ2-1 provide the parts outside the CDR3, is EPEVTQTPSHQVTQMGQEVILRCVPISNHLYFYWYRQILGQKVEFLVSFYNNEISEKSEIFDDQFSVERPDGSNFTLKIRSTKLEDSAMYFCASSVGGINSNEQFFGPGTRLTVL.

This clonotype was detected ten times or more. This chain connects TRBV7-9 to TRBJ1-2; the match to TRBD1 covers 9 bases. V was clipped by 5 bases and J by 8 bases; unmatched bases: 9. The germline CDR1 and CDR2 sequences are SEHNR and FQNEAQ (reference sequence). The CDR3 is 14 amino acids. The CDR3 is CASSLWDRAAGYTF. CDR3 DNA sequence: TGTGCCAGCAGCCTCTGGGACAGGGCGGCGGGCTACACCTTC. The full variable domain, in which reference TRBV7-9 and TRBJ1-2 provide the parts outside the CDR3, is DTGVSQNPRHKITKRGQNVTFRCDPISEHNRLYWYRQTLGQGPEFLTYFQNEAQLEKSRLLSDRFSAERPKGSFSTLEIQRTEQGDSAMYLCASSLWDRAAGYTFGSGTRLTVV.

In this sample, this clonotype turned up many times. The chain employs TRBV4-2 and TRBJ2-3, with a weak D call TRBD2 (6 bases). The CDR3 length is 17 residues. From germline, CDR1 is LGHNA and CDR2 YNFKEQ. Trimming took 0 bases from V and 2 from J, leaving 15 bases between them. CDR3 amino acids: CASSQDHTGLFTDTQYF. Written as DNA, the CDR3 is TGTGCCAGCAGCCAAGATCATACGGGACTCTTCACAGATACGCAGTATTTT.